This passage covers 24 T cell receptor beta chains from one sample sequenced in a study of shared clonotypes between healthy human individuals. Selected positively for CCR7 and CD45RO-negative, naive CD8 cells excluded terminally differentiated effector memory CD45RA+ cells. The method was immunoSEQ multiplex PCR; TCRdb's version includes in-frame clones alone and lacks a portion of them. The sample shows around 1.9 million clones, just over 90% of them seen only once. The sample was naive CD8+ T cells from PBMCs. All receptors come from a young man in good health. Some clones in this sample may be carry-over from other donors' samples.

The V and J genes are TRBV14 and TRBJ2-3; D unresolved. With 1 base removed from V and 5 bases from J, the gap between germline ends came to 10 bases. CDR1 is SGHDN and CDR2 is FVKESK in the germline V gene. CDR3 length equals 14 residues. The DNA for the CDR3 is TGTGCCAGCAGCCAAGCGGTTTATGGAGATACGCAGTATTTT. Protein: CASSQAVYGDTQYF.

The chain carries TRBV9 and TRBJ2-1; 10 positions match TRBD2. Germline CDR1 SGDLS, CDR2 YYNGEE. CDR3 length: 14 amino acids. V shed 3 bases, J shed 7 bases, and the junction held 4 bases outside the gene matches. This CDR3 is CASSESGRVNEQFF. The CDR3 DNA sequence: TGTGCCAGCAGCGAGAGCGGGAGGGTTAATGAGCAGTTCTTC.

The gene calls are TRBV7-3 and TRBJ2-3; D remains unclear. Germline V gives CDR1 SGHTA, CDR2 FQGTGA. V shed 2 bases and J shed 6 bases, with 9 bases lying between them. This CDR3 is built from 13 residues. The CDR3 reads CASSLALLDTQYF. CDR3 coding DNA: TGTGCCAGCAGCTTAGCTCTACTGGATACGCAGTATTTT.

In regard to this clone: Other DNA sequences in the same sample also yield this CDR3. The chain links TRBV7-9 to TRBJ2-2; 8 nucleotides agree with TRBD1. The CDR3 is 15 amino acids. Germline-derived CDR1 and CDR2 are SEHNR and FQNEAQ (reference sequence). V was pared by 5 bases and J by 2 bases, with 4 bases of the junction left unmatched. CDR3 in amino acids: CASSRDRGNTGELFF. The CDR3, as DNA: TGTGCCAGCAGCCGTGACAGGGGAAACACCGGGGAGCTGTTTTTT.

This clone has only a few counts. The chain links TRBV7-9 to TRBJ1-1; D is uncertain. The germline gives CDR1 SEHNR, CDR2 FQNEAQ (reference sequence). Trimming removed 8 bases at V and 0 bases at J, with 10 bases between. The CDR3 covers 13 residues. CDR3 sequence (DNA): TGTGCCAGCTCGACGGATATGAACACTGAAGCTTTCTTT. The encoded protein is CASSTDMNTEAFF.

The DNA of the CDR3 is TGTGCCAGCAGCTCCGGACAGGGCCGATCCCAAGAGACCCAGTACTTC. Translation gives CASSSGQGRSQETQYF. The V gene is TRBV7-9, the J gene TRBJ2-5; TRBD1 matches 8 bases. The CDR3 runs to 16 residues. V trimming: 4 bases; J trimming: 1 base; junction bases outside the gene matches: 8. Germline CDR1 is SEHNR and CDR2 is FQNEAQ (reference sequence). The full variable domain, its missing parts supplied by reference TRBV7-9 and TRBJ2-5, is DTGVSQNPRHKITKRGQNVTFRCDPISEHNRLYWYRQTLGQGPEFLTYFQNEAQLEKSRLLSDRFSAERPKGSFSTLEIQRTEQGDSAMYLCASSSGQGRSQETQYFGPGTRLLVL.

The chain couples TRBV7-9 to TRBJ2-7; D is perhaps TRBD1 (6 bases). This CDR3 has 14 amino acids. V was cut by 5 bases and J by 3 bases, with 14 bases left in between. The germline V gene has CDR1 SEHNR and CDR2 FQNEAQ (reference sequence). The chain's CDR3 is CASSSQGNRYEQYF. CDR3 bases: TGTGCCAGCAGCAGTCAGGGGAACCGCTACGAGCAGTACTTC.

The chain joins TRBV30 to TRBJ1-2; the D gene is possibly TRBD1 (5 bases). The V and J ends lost 4 bases and 6 bases respectively, with 18 bases between them. Germline V gene lookup returns CDR1 GTSNPN and CDR2 SVGIG (reference sequence). The length of the CDR3 is 14 residues. The CDR3 region is CAWIYSGGDDGYTF. As DNA, the CDR3 is TGTGCCTGGATTTACAGTGGGGGGGATGATGGCTACACCTTC.

The genes are TRBV7-9 and TRBJ1-2, with no clear D. This CDR3 has 11 amino acids. V was cut by 3 bases and J by 7 bases, with 6 bases left in between. The germline V gene encodes CDR1 SEHNR and CDR2 FQNEAQ (reference sequence). The CDR3 sequence is CASSLGFGYTF. The CDR3 DNA follows: TGTGCCAGCAGCTTGGGTTTTGGCTACACCTTC.

The CDR3 region has the DNA TGTGCCAGCGGGGGATTGAACACCGGGGAGCTGTTTTTT. Its translation: CASGGLNTGELFF. The chain uses TRBV27 and TRBJ2-2; tentatively, D is TRBD1 or TRBD2 (5 bases each). Germline V lookup: CDR1 MNHEY, CDR2 SMNVEV (reference sequence). Between the trimmed V and J ends, which lost 8 bases and 1 base, there was a span of 8 bases. The CDR3 runs to 13 residues.

Notes on this clone: This sample includes further DNA sequences coding for the same CDR3. The chain recombines TRBV5-6 with TRBJ1-2; TRBD1 agrees at 10 bases. Germline CDR1 is SGHDT and CDR2 is YYEEEE. The CDR3 consists of 14 residues. J gave up 5 bases and V 2 bases, and 3 bases lay outside the gene matches. Here the CDR3 reads CASSFGTGVYGYTF. The CDR3 DNA reads as TGTGCCAGCAGCTTCGGGACAGGGGTTTATGGCTACACCTTC.

The genes are TRBV4-3 and TRBJ2-1, with D possibly TRBD2 on 5 matching bases. The V gene's germline CDR1 is LGHNA and CDR2 YSLEER. The CDR3 extends over 13 amino acids. V was trimmed by 1 base and J by 8 bases, leaving 9 bases between them. CDR3 amino acids: CASSQARGYEQFF. In DNA form, the CDR3 reads TGCGCCAGCAGCCAAGCTCGAGGGTATGAGCAGTTCTTC.

This clone has a single count. The sample carries other DNA sequences with the same CDR3. The chain employs TRBV4-1 and TRBJ2-3; the match to TRBD2 covers 9 bases. There are 16 residues in the CDR3. Germline V CDR1 and CDR2: MGHRA, YSYEKL. Losses at the gene ends were 3 bases for V and 2 bases for J; bases not matched to a gene: 6. The DNA for the CDR3 is TGCGCCAGCAGCCAGGGTAGCGGGAGCGCCACAGATACGCAGTATTTT. Its protein is CASSQGSGSATDTQYF.

The J gene is TRBJ1-1, the V gene TRBV16; tentatively, D is TRBD1 (5 bases). Trimming pared 1 base from V and 4 bases from J, leaving 16 bases between. The CDR3 covers 16 residues. CDR1 is KGHSY, CDR2 FQNENV, per germline. CDR3 coding DNA: TGTGCCAGCAGCCAATACACCTCCTCGGGGGGCACTGAAGCTTTCTTT. Translating gives CASSQYTSSGGTEAFF. The variable domain in full, with the rest retrieved from reference TRBV16 and TRBJ1-1, is GEEVAQTPKHLVRGEGQKAKLYCAPIKGHSYVFWYQQVLKNEFKFLISFQNENVFDETGMPKERFSAKCLPNSPCSLEIQATKLEDSAVYFCASSQYTSSGGTEAFFGQGTRLTVV.

The CDR3 protein is CASSYPDPDREVTQYF. CDR3 bases: TGTGCCAGCAGTTACCCCGACCCGGACAGGGAGGTGACCCAGTACTTC. The J gene is TRBJ2-5, the V gene TRBV6-6; 8 nucleotides align to TRBD1. V shed 2 bases, J shed 7 bases, and the junction held 12 bases outside the gene matches. Germline CDR1 is MNHNY and CDR2 is SVGAGI (reference sequence). The CDR3 spans 16 residues.

This clone was seen just once. The chain combines TRBV13 with TRBJ2-1, with 11 bases identical to TRBD2. V lost 1 base to trimming and J lost 7 bases; unmatched junction nucleotides: 9. Germline V gene lookup returns CDR1 PRHDT and CDR2 FYEKMQ (reference sequence). The CDR3 consists of 17 residues. This CDR3 is CASSLVASGRRVNEQFF. The CDR3 DNA reads as TGTGCCAGCAGCTTAGTGGCTAGCGGGAGGAGGGTTAATGAGCAGTTCTTC.

The V gene is TRBV15, the J gene TRBJ2-7; D is ambiguous. Germline CDR1 reads LNHNV; CDR2 reads YYDKDF (reference sequence). The CDR3 is 15 residues long. V lost 3 bases, J lost 5 bases, and 17 bases lay in between. Written as DNA, the CDR3 is TGTGCCACCAGCAGCGTCATTAACGTGGGCGACGAGCAGTACTTC. As protein: CATSSVINVGDEQYF.

V and J are TRBV6-8 and TRBJ2-1, with D perhaps matching TRBD2 (5 bases). CDR3 length: 15 residues. Germline V CDR1 and CDR2: MNHGY, SAAAGT. V dropped 2 bases and J dropped 2 bases, with 10 bases sitting between them. CDR3 protein: CASSYGEMAYNEQFF. The CDR3 DNA reads as TGTGCCAGCAGTTACGGGGAGATGGCCTACAATGAGCAGTTCTTC.

This clone came up once. The chain carries TRBV15 and TRBJ1-2, with D unclear. This CDR3 region has 16 residues. With 3 bases removed from V and 5 bases from J, the gap between germline ends came to 19 bases. The germline CDR1 and CDR2 sequences are LNHNV and YYDKDF (reference sequence). The CDR3 DNA follows: TGTGCCACCAGCAGTTATTTGACCGCCGACCGTTATGGCTACACCTTC. Encoded protein: CATSSYLTADRYGYTF.

The V and J genes are TRBV7-8 and TRBJ2-2; 10 bases are a match to TRBD2. J lost 6 bases, V lost 5 bases, and 12 bases had no gene match. The CDR3 is made up of 17 amino acids. Per the germline V gene, CDR1 is SGHVS and CDR2 is FQNEAQ. The CDR3 sequence is CASSKTPGLASPGELFF. The CDR3 nucleotides are TGTGCCAGCAGCAAAACACCGGGACTAGCGAGTCCCGGGGAGCTGTTTTTT. The variable domain in full, with the rest retrieved from reference TRBV7-8 and TRBJ2-2, is GAGVSQSPRYKVAKRGQDVALRCDPISGHVSLFWYQQALGQGPEFLTYFQNEAQLDKSGLPSDRFFAERPEGSVSTLKIQRTQQEDSAVYLCASSKTPGLASPGELFFGEGSRLTVL.

The chain links TRBV7-9 to TRBJ2-7, with 7 bases identical to TRBD1. V trimming: 11 bases; J trimming: 2 bases; junction bases outside the gene matches: 12. CDR3 length equals 14 residues. The germline V gene has CDR1 SEHNR and CDR2 FQNEAQ (reference sequence). The CDR3 loop is CASDRGLETYEQYF. The CDR3 DNA reads as TGTGCCTCCGATAGGGGGCTGGAAACCTACGAGCAGTACTTC. The full variable domain, rest sourced from reference TRBV7-9 and TRBJ2-7, is DTGVSQNPRHKITKRGQNVTFRCDPISEHNRLYWYRQTLGQGPEFLTYFQNEAQLEKSRLLSDRFSAERPKGSFSTLEIQRTEQGDSAMYLCASDRGLETYEQYFGPGTRLTVT.

This clone was counted once. The chain links TRBV6-6 to TRBJ2-3; D tentatively fits TRBD1 or TRBD2 (5 bases each). CDR1 and CDR2 (germline): MNHNY, SVGAGI (reference sequence). The length of the CDR3 is 13 residues. The V and J ends lost 6 bases and 6 bases respectively, with 13 bases between them. CDR3: CASSQQDLDTQYF. CDR3 DNA sequence: TGTGCCAGCAGCCAACAGGACTTGGATACGCAGTATTTT.

This clone is a singleton in its sample. V is TRBV28 and J is TRBJ2-3, with D maybe TRBD1 (6 bases). Germline V gene lookup returns CDR1 MDHEN and CDR2 SYDVKM. The CDR3 has 13 residues. Trimming removed 5 bases from V and 6 bases from J, with 12 bases in between. The CDR3 nucleotides are TGTGCCAGCAGTGGCAGGGGTCCGGATACGCAGTATTTT. It encodes CASSGRGPDTQYF.

The chain carries TRBV25-1 and TRBJ2-7; D is undetermined. The CDR3 is 12 amino acids. Trimming removed 6 bases from V and 5 bases from J, with 11 bases in between. CDR1 is MGHDK, CDR2 SYGVNS, per germline. CDR3 residues: CASSRIGDEQYF. The CDR3 coding sequence is TGTGCCAGCAGCCGGATTGGAGACGAGCAGTACTTC.